These T cell receptor beta chains were read from a single sample in a study of shared clonotypes between healthy human individuals. The repertoire was sequenced with immunoSEQ multiplex PCR; TCRdb's copy has only in-frame clones and lacks some. The sample consists of approximately 1,500,000 clones, 95% to 99% of them appearing once. Input material: naive CD4+ T cells sorted from blood. These receptors originate from a man in his thirties or forties in good health. The CDR3 runs from the conserved cysteine through the conserved F or W. The order of the fields is V gene, J gene, clone size, D gene, CDR3 protein, CDR3 DNA. A D gene is named only where the DNA matches it firmly. Some rows mark clone size as missing; the rest say once, few, many or name a class of expanded clone.

V: TRBV6-1
J: TRBJ2-5
size: .
D: .
CDR3: CASIWSGETQYF
DNA: TGTGCCAGCATATGGTCAGGAGAGACCCAGTACTTC

V: TRBV5-4
J: TRBJ2-7
size: .
D: TRBD2
CDR3: CASSLGAGVSSYEQYF
DNA: TGTGCCAGCAGCTTGGGAGCGGGAGTGAGCTCCTACGAGCAGTACTTC

V: TRBV5-1
J: TRBJ2-2
size: .
D: .
CDR3: CASSLVAGTGELFF
DNA: TGCGCCAGCAGCTTGGTTGCGGGGACCGGGGAGCTGTTTTTT

V: TRBV4-3
J: TRBJ2-2
size: .
D: .
CDR3: CASSPGTVNTGELFF
DNA: TGCGCCAGCAGCCCAGGAACAGTGAACACCGGGGAGCTGTTTTTT

V: TRBV7-2
J: TRBJ2-5
size: .
D: TRBD2
CDR3: CASSRLLAGFSQETQYF
DNA: TGTGCCAGCAGCCGACTTCTAGCGGGATTCTCCCAAGAGACCCAGTACTTC

V: TRBV27
J: TRBJ2-1
size: .
D: .
CDR3: CASSLSVEEPGYNEQFF
DNA: TGTGCCAGCAGTTTATCGGTGGAGGAACCAGGCTACAATGAGCAGTTCTTC

V: TRBV18
J: TRBJ1-3
size: .
D: .
CDR3: CASSPQGVGGNTIYF
DNA: TGTGCCAGCTCACCACAGGGGGTTGGTGGAAACACCATATATTTT

V: TRBV5-1
J: TRBJ1-1
size: .
D: .
CDR3: CASSLTGADTEAFF
DNA: TGCGCCAGCAGCTTGACGGGGGCGGACACTGAAGCTTTCTTT

V: TRBV14
J: TRBJ2-5
size: once
D: .
CDR3: CASGQETQYF
DNA: TGTGCCAGCGGCCAAGAGACCCAGTACTTC

V: TRBV5-1
J: TRBJ1-2
size: .
D: .
CDR3: CASSLQGTDNYGYTF
DNA: TGCGCCAGCAGCTTGCAGGGGACGGATAACTATGGCTACACCTTC

V: TRBV28
J: TRBJ1-2
size: .
D: .
CDR3: CASSLGGVSGYTF
DNA: TGTGCCAGCAGTTTAGGAGGGGTTAGTGGCTACACCTTC

V: TRBV19
J: TRBJ1-5
size: .
D: TRBD1
CDR3: CASSTGTGGHSSNQPQHF
DNA: TGTGCCAGTAGTACCGGGACAGGGGGCCATAGTAGCAATCAGCCCCAGCATTTT

V: TRBV18
J: TRBJ2-2
size: .
D: .
CDR3: CASSPKLPPLPGVPELFF
DNA: TGTGCCAGCTCACCTAAGCTCCCCCCACTTCCAGGGGTACCGGAGCTGTTTTTT

V: TRBV27
J: TRBJ1-2
size: .
D: TRBD1
CDR3: CASSISQGSYGYTF
DNA: TGTGCCAGCAGTATCTCACAGGGGAGCTATGGCTACACCTTC

V: TRBV19
J: TRBJ1-5
size: .
D: TRBD1
CDR3: CASRDTGARGNQPQHF
DNA: TGTGCCAGTAGGGACACAGGGGCGCGGGGTAATCAGCCCCAGCATTTT

V: TRBV7-6
J: TRBJ2-7
size: .
D: .
CDR3: CASSFSRSYEQYF
DNA: TGTGCCAGCAGCTTTTCCAGATCCTACGAGCAGTACTTC

V: TRBV11-2
J: TRBJ2-7
size: .
D: TRBD1
CDR3: CASRSPGTGLYEQYF
DNA: TGTGCCAGCAGGAGCCCCGGGACAGGGCTCTACGAGCAGTACTTC

V: TRBV2
J: TRBJ1-2
size: .
D: .
CDR3: CASSSSGQFNYGYTF
DNA: TGTGCCAGCTCCTCATCGGGACAATTCAACTATGGCTACACCTTC

V: TRBV7-2
J: TRBJ1-2
size: once
D: .
CDR3: CASSRPNYGYTF
DNA: TGTGCCAGCAGCCGACCGAACTATGGCTACACCTTC

V: TRBV5-1
J: TRBJ2-2
size: .
D: TRBD1
CDR3: CASSSQGDTGELFF
DNA: TGCGCCAGCAGCTCGCAGGGGGATACCGGGGAGCTGTTTTTT

V: TRBV20-1
J: TRBJ2-5
size: .
D: .
CDR3: CSARPGETQYF
DNA: TGCAGTGCGAGACCGGGAGAGACCCAGTACTTC

V: TRBV7-6
J: TRBJ1-2
size: .
D: .
CDR3: CASSLVTGGGYTF
DNA: TGTGCCAGCAGCTTAGTAACGGGAGGGGGCTACACCTTC

V: TRBV4-3
J: TRBJ2-2
size: .
D: .
CDR3: CASSQDFGGANTGELFF
DNA: TGCGCCAGCAGCCAAGATTTTGGAGGAGCGAACACCGGGGAGCTGTTTTTT

V: TRBV6-1
J: TRBJ1-1
size: .
D: .
CDR3: CASSEEEGTEAFF
DNA: TGTGCCAGCAGTGAAGAGGAGGGTACTGAAGCTTTCTTT

V: TRBV28
J: TRBJ2-1
size: .
D: TRBD2
CDR3: CASRPGGANYNEQFF
DNA: TGTGCCAGCAGGCCGGGGGGGGCTAACTACAATGAGCAGTTCTTC

V: TRBV5-1
J: TRBJ2-7
size: .
D: .
CDR3: CASSSGQGYEQYF
DNA: TGCGCCAGCAGCTCGGGACAAGGCTACGAGCAGTACTTC

V: TRBV5-1
J: TRBJ2-3
size: .
D: .
CDR3: CASSLMWGTDTQYF
DNA: TGCGCCAGCAGCTTGATGTGGGGAACAGATACGCAGTATTTT

V: TRBV6-4
J: TRBJ2-1
size: .
D: TRBD2
CDR3: CASRPSGSYNEQFF
DNA: TGTGCCAGCAGACCTAGCGGATCCTACAATGAGCAGTTCTTC

V: TRBV5-4
J: TRBJ2-7
size: .
D: TRBD2
CDR3: CASSPSGPAIYEQYF
DNA: TGTGCCAGCAGCCCTAGCGGGCCGGCCATTTACGAGCAGTACTTC

V: TRBV5-1
J: TRBJ2-5
size: once
D: TRBD2
CDR3: CASSLLGTSVDETQYF
DNA: TGCGCCAGCAGCTTGTTGGGGACTAGCGTTGACGAGACCCAGTACTTC

V: TRBV6-1
J: TRBJ2-1
size: .
D: TRBD2
CDR3: CASSKREGQENEQFF
DNA: TGTGCCAGCAGCAAGCGGGAGGGCCAGGAGAATGAGCAGTTCTTC

V: TRBV7-2
J: TRBJ2-1
size: .
D: .
CDR3: CASSLARSGRSYNEQFF
DNA: TGTGCCAGCAGCTTAGCCCGTTCGGGACGGTCCTACAATGAGCAGTTCTTC